This T cell receptor (beta chain) derives from a study of sequential checkpoint blockade in melanoma (dated 2019 in TCRdb). Describing the broader study: Using 1:1 randomization, the trial assigned patients either to first-line nivolumab followed by ipilimumab (arm A) or to ipilimumab followed by nivolumab (arm B). Maintenance nivolumab came after both trial sequences. The full study reports these points: Larger, independent patient cohorts are needed to validate the response-prediction model that combines TCR metrics and mutation burden.

TCRbeta CDR3 regions were immunosequenced from genomic DNA with the immunoSEQ Assay. Prior to high-throughput sequencing, genomic DNA was amplified by bias-controlled multiplex PCR. On the study's bioinformatics: To quantify the absolute abundance of each unique TCRbeta CDR3 region, the sequences were collapsed and filtered. Clonality, defined as 1 minus Pielou's evenness, was calculated using productive rearrangements only. A previously published method was used to identify clones with significantly greater frequencies in on-treatment samples than in baseline samples. TCRdb provides this immuneACCESS table in a form limited to in-frame rearrangements. Some clones are lacking; in checked studies, under half of them reflect an unresolved V gene, and why the rest are absent is not known. From that table come the V and J calls and clone size; the DNA was used to work out D and trimming. This sample is represented by some 10,000 clones; approximately 73% of them were singletons. Jointly, the top ten make up 36% of the sample.

The treatment or condition label, as the study defines it: randomized to nivolumab then ipilimumab (arm A) or the reverse (arm B). None of the patients in the trial had previously been given DNA-damaging chemotherapy. A FACS Aria II flow cytometer was used to sort live CD3+CD8+ cells that were negative for CD19 and CD56 from thawed PBMCs. CheckMate 064, a randomized, open-label phase II trial of sequential checkpoint blockade, was the source of the samples, all of which came from patients with melanoma. Leukapheresis was used to collect peripheral blood mononuclear cells, which were then purified with Ficoll-Paque and frozen in human serum with 10% DMSO. Immediately after sorting, the purity of the sorted blood CD3+CD8+ cells was confirmed to be >95%, and DNA was then extracted. This clone was recorded once. Its antigen is still unknown. There are no base qualities to consult, and no much larger clone falls within one base.

The germline V gene specifies MGHRA as CDR1 and YSYEKL as CDR2. Taken from cysteine to phenylalanine, the CDR3 has 15 residues. Kept here is only the CDR3 DNA, which spans 45 bases and is read in frame from base 1. Relative to germline, V is 1 base shorter and J is 0 bases shorter, with 10 bases between their ends. Recombination joined TRBV4-1 with TRBJ2-7; a tentative D match to TRBD2 spans 6 bases. Sequences were derived from CD8+ T cells sorted from blood (inferred from file names), sampled from a patient given nivolumab and ipilimumab in sequence. The sequence derives from a human donor with melanoma. The CDR3 reads CASSQGASDSYEQYF. The nucleotide sequence reads TGCGCCAGCAGCCAAGGTGCTAGCGACTCCTACGAGCAGTACTTC.